This T cell receptor beta chain is from a study of metastatic and nonmetastatic thyroid tumors (dated by TCRdb to about 2020). At the level of the whole study: For patients with malignant and with benign thyroid disease, the researchers compared repertoires between peripheral blood samples and tumor or nodule tissue samples.

Trimming costs V 2 bases and J 4 bases, and their ends lie 17 bases apart. The germline V gene (reference sequence) gives CDR1 as GTSNPN and CDR2 as SVGIG. Its CDR3 holds 15 amino acids, cysteine through phenylalanine. The DNA shown is the 45-base CDR3, in frame from base 1. Study-wide findings and limitations: In both blood and tumor samples, TCR beta diversity was reported to be significantly higher in malignant tumors than in benign nodules.

No patient had received any treatment before thyroid surgery. Patient clinical samples collected from about 2011 to 2018 were retrospectively analysed using T-cell receptor beta sequencing. Library preparation was by PCR. The instrument was an Illumina HiSeq 4000. The TCR beta-chain CDR3 region of each patient was profiled by high-throughput sequencing. From the authors' description of their analysis: Drawing on CDR3 differences between clinicopathological groups, the researchers built a classifier meant to tell apart patients with distant-metastatic papillary thyroid cancer. The Shannon index was used to measure repertoire diversity, and the Morisita-Horn index was used to measure how similar tumor and blood repertoires were. The public reads were quality trimmed at Q25 with fastp and then assembled into clones with MiXCR by TCRdb, keeping productive beta chains. The authors' filters were not applied to this entry. This sample gives about 33,000 clones in total; 15% to 20% of them show up just once. The ten biggest clones cover roughly an eighth of the sample.

This clone was seen many times. Its binding antigen is unknown. Per-base quality was not reported, and no clone a single base away is much larger than it. The receptor was isolated from a male donor with papillary thyroid cancer or a benign thyroid nodule (not recorded which). Some clones in this sample may be carry-over from other donors' samples. Sequenced material: blood. The sequence links TRBV30 to TRBJ1-2; the best D guess is TRBD1, with 6 bases matching. This receptor has the CDR3 CAWSPHRVGGYGYTF. DNA sequence: TGTGCCTGGAGTCCACACAGGGTCGGGGGCTATGGCTACACCTTC.